This T cell receptor (beta chain) originates from a study of T cell repertoires in cytomegalovirus infection (dated by TCRdb to 2018 to 2020). Regarding the study in general: Donor HLA type was relevant to the analysis, as public TCR beta signatures indicated carriage of CMV infection together with the matching HLA type.

CDR1 is given as SNHLY and CDR2 as FYNNEI, both from the germline V gene. From the cysteine through the phenylalanine, the CDR3 covers 12 amino acids. Here the CDR3 DNA is all that survives: 36 bases in frame from base 1. Cut back by 10 bases and 4 bases, the V and J ends lie 8 bases apart. Sequenced on an Illumina HiSeq 1500. TCRdb reanalyzed the raw reads on its own, using fastp at Q25 for trimming and MiXCR for clone calling, and kept in-frame beta chains. Rows are unified per CDR3 protein, each entry keeping the most common DNA and genes. Present in this sample are approximately 140,000 distinct CDR3 sequences, roughly a quarter of which were seen just once. The top ten constitute approximately 35% of the sample. What the study reported, not specific to this receptor: In the ex vivo response, HLA-C-restricted CMV-specific TCR beta clonotypes were dominant, and in two of eight donors the single most frequent clonotype came from this HLA-C-restricted group. In both this cohort and an independent cohort of under 450 donors, the cumulative frequency of public TCR beta family members distinguished carriers of CMV infection plus the relevant HLA type.

Comments on this clonotype: Its antigen is currently not known. Qualities for individual bases were not recorded, and no much larger clone is one base off.

The TCR comes from a human donor in good health (CMV status not recorded). Some clones in this sample may be carry-over from other donors' samples. Sequenced material: PBMCs, sequenced either directly or after in vitro stimulation (not recorded which). The chain links TRBV2 with TRBJ2-6, with no confidently assigned D gene. This receptor carries the CDR3 CATGPGANVLTF. The sequenced DNA: TGTGCCACCGGCCCCGGGGCCAACGTCCTGACTTTC.